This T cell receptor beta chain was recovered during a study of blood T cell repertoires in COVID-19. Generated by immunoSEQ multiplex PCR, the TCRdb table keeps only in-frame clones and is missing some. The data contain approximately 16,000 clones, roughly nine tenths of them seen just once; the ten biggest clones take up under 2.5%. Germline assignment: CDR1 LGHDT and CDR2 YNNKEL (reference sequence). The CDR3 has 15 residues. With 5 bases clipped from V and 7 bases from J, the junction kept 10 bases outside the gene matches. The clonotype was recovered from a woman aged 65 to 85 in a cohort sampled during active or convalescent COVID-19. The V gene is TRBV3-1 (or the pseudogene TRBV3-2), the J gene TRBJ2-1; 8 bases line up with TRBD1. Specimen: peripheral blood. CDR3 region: CASSYIGQGENEQFF. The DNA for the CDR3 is TGTGCCAGCAGCTACATAGGACAGGGAGAAAATGAGCAGTTCTTC.